These 27 T cell receptor beta chains share one sample of origin, sequenced in a study of blood T cell repertoires in COVID-19. The data were produced by immunoSEQ multiplex PCR, yet TCRdb's version contains in-frame clones alone and is incomplete. The sample records tens of thousands of clones, roughly 82% being singletons. The sample consisted of peripheral blood. The origin of the receptors is a woman older than 75 with acute or convalescent COVID-19.

This chain links TRBV6-4 with TRBJ2-5; 11 bases are shared with TRBD1. J was trimmed by 5 bases and V by 9 bases; bases with no gene match: 17. Germline CDR1 reads MRHNA; CDR2 reads SNTAGT. The CDR3 loop spans 17 amino acids. The CDR3 loop reads CASPRNGQGALGETQYF. As DNA, the CDR3 is TGTGCCAGTCCGAGGAACGGACAGGGGGCCTTGGGGGAGACCCAGTACTTC.

The rearrangement links TRBV3-1 (or the pseudogene TRBV3-2) to TRBJ2-2; possibly TRBD2 for D (6 bases). V was shortened by 0 bases and J by 0 bases, with 8 bases between the two germline ends. The CDR3 runs to 16 residues. Germline lookup yields CDR1 LGHDT and CDR2 YNNKEL (reference sequence). The DNA of the CDR3 is TGTGCCAGCAGCCAAGAGCGGGGTGCGAACACCGGGGAGCTGTTTTTT. Its protein is CASSQERGANTGELFF.

This clone was recorded only once. DNA for the CDR3: TGTGCCAGCAGACCGACCGGGACAGGGGCAAACTATGGCTACACCTTC. This gives the protein CASRPTGTGANYGYTF. The chain uses TRBV5-4 and TRBJ1-2; 10 bases are a match to TRBD1. CDR3 length equals 16 residues. V lost 5 bases, J lost 2 bases, and 9 bases stayed unmatched. Germline CDR1 SGHNT, CDR2 YYREEE (reference sequence).

The chain recombines TRBV6-4 with TRBJ1-2; 11 bases line up with TRBD1. CDR1 and CDR2 from the germline V gene are MRHNA and SNTAGT. V was clipped by 5 bases and J by 2 bases; unmatched bases: 4. The CDR3 consists of 15 residues. CDR3 nucleotide sequence: TGTGCCAGCAGTCATCGGACAGGGGGCAACTATGGCTACACCTTC. It translates to CASSHRTGGNYGYTF.

This chain uses TRBV5-1 with TRBJ2-3; perhaps TRBD2 as D (7 bases). Germline-derived CDR1 and CDR2 are SGHRS and YFSETQ. V lost 4 bases to trimming and J lost 1 base, with 19 bases between them. The CDR3 length is 17 residues. Written as DNA, the CDR3 is TGCGCCAGCAGCCCTGGGAGGGGGACCATCGGCACAGATACGCAGTATTTT. It is translated as CASSPGRGTIGTDTQYF.

This chain connects TRBV4-2 to TRBJ1-5; the D is unclear. V lost 1 base to trimming and J lost 5 bases, with 6 bases between them. Germline assignment: CDR1 LGHNA and CDR2 YNFKEQ. The CDR3 sequence is 13 residues long. In DNA form, the CDR3 reads TGTGCCAGCAGCCAAGGCCCGGATCAGCCCCAGCATTTT. Translated: CASSQGPDQPQHF.

CDR3 in DNA: TGTGCCAGCAGCGTAGGGGGGACACCGTCCTCTGGAAACACCATATATTTT. Its protein product is CASSVGGTPSSGNTIYF. V and J are TRBV9 and TRBJ1-3; possible D gene TRBD1, 6 bases. Germline CDR1 SGDLS, CDR2 YYNGEE. There are 17 residues in the CDR3. The V end lost 0 bases, the J end lost 0 bases, and 13 bases lay between the germline ends.

V is TRBV19 and J is TRBJ1-5, with TRBD1 matching 7 bases. J lost 6 bases, V lost 3 bases, and 20 bases had no gene match. There are 19 residues in the CDR3. CDR1 is LNHDA and CDR2 is SQIVND in the germline V gene (reference sequence). The CDR3 sequence: CASSIELSAFLRGPQPQHF. Here the CDR3 DNA reads TGTGCCAGTAGTATCGAACTCTCGGCCTTTTTAAGGGGGCCTCAGCCCCAGCATTTT.

This clone has just a few counts. The gene calls are TRBV7-3 and TRBJ2-7, with TRBD1 matching over 8 bases. V lost 1 base to trimming and J lost 5 bases; unmatched junction nucleotides: 1. Germline-derived CDR1 and CDR2 are SGHTA and FQGTGA. The CDR3 length is 13 residues. CDR3 residues: CASSLNRGDEQYF. CDR3 nucleotide sequence: TGTGCCAGCAGCTTAAACAGGGGGGACGAGCAGTACTTC.

This clone was picked up a small number of times. The genes are TRBV6-5 and TRBJ2-1; TRBD1 matches 7 bases. The V gene end was trimmed by 7 bases and the J gene end by 11 bases; junction bases not matched to a gene: 17. This CDR3 region has 15 residues. Germline assignment: CDR1 MNHEY and CDR2 SVGAGI. The CDR3 nucleotides read TGTGCCAGCACCCCGGACCAGGGGGACGCGAAACAGCAGTTCTTC. Residues: CASTPDQGDAKQQFF.

The table lists this clone with a few counts. The chain employs TRBV5-8 and TRBJ1-4, with TRBD1 identical over 10 bases. The V and J ends lost 0 bases and 3 bases, in that order; junction bases with no gene match: 2. The CDR3 totals 16 residues. Germline values: CDR1 SGHTS, CDR2 YDEGEE. The CDR3 reads CASSLGQGAANEKLFF. The CDR3, as DNA: TGTGCCAGCAGCTTGGGACAGGGGGCTGCTAATGAAAAACTGTTTTTT.

This clone has more than one count but fewer than ten. This rearrangement joins TRBV27 to TRBJ2-4; the match to TRBD2 covers 7 bases. After removal of 0 bases from V and 2 bases from J, the junction contained 7 bases not matched to a gene. Germline CDR1 and CDR2: MNHEY and SMNVEV (reference sequence). The CDR3 spans 17 residues. CDR3 amino acids: CASSLSVWGGTKNIQYF. CDR3 sequence (DNA): TGTGCCAGCAGTTTATCCGTCTGGGGGGGGACCAAAAACATTCAGTACTTC.

This clone came up a few times. The chain links TRBV30 to TRBJ1-2, with 7 positions matching TRBD1. The ends lost 5 bases at V and 5 bases at J; junction bases unmatched: 2. This CDR3 has 11 residues. Germline CDR1 GTSNPN, CDR2 SVGIG (reference sequence). The CDR3 DNA sequence: TGTGCCTGGGGGACAGCATATGGCTACACCTTC. This encodes CAWGTAYGYTF.

The chain carries TRBV4-2 and TRBJ2-5, with 8 nucleotides matching TRBD1. This CDR3 has 16 residues. CDR1 is LGHNA, CDR2 YNFKEQ, per germline. Unmatched junction bases numbered 13, after V lost 6 bases and J lost 4 bases. The CDR3 coding sequence is TGTGCCAGCAGGCAATCCCCGGCTGGACAGGGAGAGACCCAGTACTTC. Protein product: CASRQSPAGQGETQYF.

V is TRBV19 and J is TRBJ1-2, with D unclear. Germline V CDR1 and CDR2: LNHDA, SQIVND (reference sequence). Between the trimmed V and J ends, which lost 3 bases and 10 bases, there was a span of 9 bases. This CDR3 is built from 11 residues. DNA for the CDR3: TGTGCCAGTAGTATCGTCGGTGACTACACCTTC. Encoded protein: CASSIVGDYTF.

The table lists this clone with a few counts. The gene calls are TRBV2 and TRBJ1-6, with 8 nucleotides matching TRBD1. This CDR3 spans 14 amino acids. Losses at the gene ends were 8 bases for V and 7 bases for J; bases not matched to a gene: 7. CDR1 is SNHLY, CDR2 FYNNEI, per germline. The chain's CDR3 is CASALRDRNSPLHF. The CDR3 nucleotides read TGTGCCAGCGCCCTCCGGGACAGGAATTCACCCCTCCACTTT.

The gene calls are TRBV7-8 and TRBJ1-3; possibly TRBD1 for D (5 bases). The CDR3 is 17 amino acids. Looked up from germline, CDR1 is SGHVS and CDR2 is FQNEAQ. Trimming cost V 5 bases and J 0 bases, with 17 bases left between them. This CDR3 is CASSLQVQGPSGNTIYF. DNA for the CDR3: TGTGCCAGCAGCCTACAGGTGCAGGGCCCCTCTGGAAACACCATATATTTT.

The V and J genes are TRBV29-1 and TRBJ2-3; 11 nucleotides match TRBD2. CDR1 is SQVTM, CDR2 ANQGSEA, per germline. Trimming at V came to 5 bases and at J to 0 bases, leaving 16 bases not matched to a gene. CDR3 length: 19 residues. The CDR3 region has the DNA TGCAGCGTTCCCTTAAAACTAGCGGGGGTCAGTGGCAGCACAGATACGCAGTATTTT. This gives the protein CSVPLKLAGVSGSTDTQYF.

The gene calls are TRBV12-3 or TRBV12-4 and TRBJ2-7; TRBD1 matches at 7 bases. The length of the CDR3 is 13 residues. Trimming took 7 bases from V and 9 from J; bases not matched to a gene: 12. This CDR3 reads CASKAGGRDRQYF. CDR3 nucleotide sequence: TGTGCCAGCAAGGCCGGCGGCCGGGACAGGCAGTACTTC.

CDR3 nucleotide sequence: TGTGCCAGCAGTATGACTAGCGGGAGGACCGGGGAGCTGTTTTTT. Amino acids: CASSMTSGRTGELFF. The chain joins TRBV27 to TRBJ2-2, with 13 bases fitting TRBD2. This CDR3 is built from 15 residues. With 5 bases clipped from V and 5 bases from J, the junction kept 2 bases outside the gene matches. CDR1 and CDR2 (germline): MNHEY, SMNVEV (reference sequence).

The chain recombines TRBV6-5 with TRBJ2-7, with 8 bases aligning to TRBD1. Germline-derived CDR1 and CDR2 are MNHEY and SVGAGI. The CDR3 contains 15 residues. V lost 6 bases to trimming and J lost 4 bases; unmatched junction nucleotides: 11. CDR3 nucleotide sequence: TGTGCCAGCAGACCCAAGACAGGGGACCTTTACGAGCAGTACTTC. Protein sequence: CASRPKTGDLYEQYF.

The chain recombines TRBV6-2 or TRBV6-3 with TRBJ1-1; 10 nucleotides align to TRBD1. Trimming took 2 bases from V and 6 from J; bases not matched to a gene: 6. This CDR3 spans 15 amino acids. Germline V gene data show CDR1 as MNHEY and CDR2 as SVGEGT. CDR3 sequence: CASSYPGQGMPEAFF. The DNA for the CDR3 is TGTGCCAGCAGTTACCCGGGACAGGGGATGCCTGAAGCTTTCTTT.

The chain recombines TRBV7-9 with TRBJ1-2; 7 nucleotides line up with TRBD1. This CDR3 is 15 amino acids long. Losses at the gene ends were 4 bases for V and 8 bases for J; bases not matched to a gene: 13. CDR1 is SEHNR, CDR2 FQNEAQ, per germline (reference sequence). CDR3 in DNA: TGTGCCAGCAGCTCCTTTGGACAGGCCTCTAACGGCTACACCTTC. It codes for CASSSFGQASNGYTF. The full variable domain, with the rest looked up from reference TRBV7-9 and TRBJ1-2, is DTGVSQNPRHKITKRGQNVTFRCDPISEHNRLYWYRQTLGQGPEFLTYFQNEAQLEKSRLLSDRFSAERPKGSFSTLEIQRTEQGDSAMYLCASSSFGQASNGYTFGSGTRLTVV.

The chain uses TRBV5-6 and TRBJ1-1; D unresolved. CDR1 SGHDT and CDR2 YYEEEE come from the germline V gene. V was clipped by 5 bases and J by 0 bases, with 17 bases between them. The CDR3 runs 16 residues. The DNA for the CDR3 is TGTGCCAGCAGTAGGCGGGAAGTTTACATGAACACTGAAGCTTTCTTT. Its translation is CASSRREVYMNTEAFF.

This sequence joins TRBV10-3 and TRBJ2-1; TRBD1 matches 10 bases. The CDR3 is 14 amino acids. V gave up 5 bases and J gave up 6 bases; unmatched junction bases: 4. Germline V gene sequence: CDR1 ENHRY, CDR2 SYGVKD. CDR3 bases: TGTGCCATCAGTAAGGGACAGGGGTCCAATGAGCAGTTCTTC. Translation: CAISKGQGSNEQFF.

The chain recombines TRBV6-5 with TRBJ1-2, with 8 bases lining up with TRBD1. This CDR3 comprises 15 residues. Germline values: CDR1 MNHEY, CDR2 SVGAGI. Trimming removed 5 bases from V and 4 bases from J; junction bases left unmatched: 9. In DNA, the CDR3 is TGTGCCAGCAGTAGGGGACAGGACGCACCCTATGGCTACACCTTC. Encoded protein: CASSRGQDAPYGYTF.

The chain recombines TRBV28 with TRBJ2-1; 7 nucleotides match TRBD1. The CDR3 is 12 amino acids. Germline V lookup: CDR1 MDHEN, CDR2 SYDVKM. The junction had 3 bases not matched to a gene; V was cut back by 1 base and J by 12 bases. The CDR3 sequence is CASSLFRTGQFF. CDR3 in DNA: TGTGCCAGCAGTTTATTTAGGACAGGGCAGTTCTTC.